This T cell receptor beta chain was captured in a study of blood T cell repertoires in COVID-19. CDR1 and CDR2 (germline): SEHNR, FQNEAQ (reference sequence). This CDR3 contains 15 residues. V was cut by 1 base and J by 2 bases, with 11 bases left in between. In the original workflow: Cell counts per sample came from amplifying reference gene primers. The data were produced by immunoSEQ multiplex PCR, yet TCRdb's version contains in-frame clones alone and is incomplete. V, J and clone size were drawn from that table, and D and trimming were deduced from the DNA. Here the sample spans 70,000 or so clones, 90% being singletons.

The material sequenced was peripheral blood. This chain uses TRBV7-9 with TRBJ2-5; the D is unclear. The clonotype originates from a woman younger than 35 with acute or convalescent COVID-19. CDR3 amino acids: CASSLVGSPQETQYF. The CDR3 DNA follows: TGTGCCAGCAGCTTAGTCGGTTCACCACAAGAGACCCAGTACTTC.